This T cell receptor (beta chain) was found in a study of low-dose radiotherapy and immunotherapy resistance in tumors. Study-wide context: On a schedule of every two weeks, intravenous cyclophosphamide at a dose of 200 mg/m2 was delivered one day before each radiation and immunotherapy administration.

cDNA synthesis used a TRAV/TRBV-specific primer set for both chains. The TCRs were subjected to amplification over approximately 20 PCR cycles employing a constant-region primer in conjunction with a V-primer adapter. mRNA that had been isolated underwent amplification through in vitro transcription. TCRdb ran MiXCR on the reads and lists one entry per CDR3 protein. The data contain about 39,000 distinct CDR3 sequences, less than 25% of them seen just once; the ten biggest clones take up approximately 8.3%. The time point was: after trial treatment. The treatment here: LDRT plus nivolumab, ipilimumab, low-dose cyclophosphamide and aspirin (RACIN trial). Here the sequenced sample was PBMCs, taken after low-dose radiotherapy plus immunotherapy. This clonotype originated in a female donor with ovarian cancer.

The CDR3 DNA sequence: TGTGCCAGCAGTTTTTCGGGGACAGGGGGCCTCCGCGGGCCTAACTATGGCTACACCTTC. Encoded protein: CASSFSGTGGLRGPNYGYTF. J is TRBJ1-2 and V is TRBV12-3 or TRBV12-4, with 12 bases identical to TRBD1. The J segment lost 0 bases and the V segment lost 3 bases, leaving 14 bases of the junction unmatched. The CDR3 has 20 amino acids.